The T cell receptor (beta chain) described here comes from a study of blood T cell repertoires in COVID-19. About the study: The samples span acute and convalescent COVID-19 from the United States, Italy and Spain.

In the authors' methods: How many nucleated cells were present was estimated from reference gene primer amplification. Sequenced by immunoSEQ multiplex PCR; TCRdb stores in-frame clones only, minus some. V and J calls and clone size are given by that table; D and trimming were obtained from the DNA. The sample comprises approximately 410,000 clones, 70% to 90% of which are singletons, and more than 1.4% rests with the top ten. This CDR3 comprises 15 residues. Germline V lookup: CDR1 DFQATT, CDR2 SNEGSKA (reference sequence). Trimming shortened V by 3 bases and J by 2 bases, and 15 bases separated the two germline ends.

The chain combines TRBV20-1 with TRBJ2-3; D may be TRBD2 (5 bases). The TCR was taken from a woman in her 30s with active or convalescent COVID-19. The specimen sequenced was peripheral blood. The CDR3 loop reads CSASGLRALTDTQYF. Here the CDR3 DNA reads TGCAGTGCTAGTGGGTTGAGGGCCCTCACAGATACGCAGTATTTT.